One and the same sample provided the 13 T cell receptor beta chains below, sequenced in a study of T cell responses to AZD1222 COVID-19 vaccine. Measured with immunoSEQ multiplex PCR; TCRdb has only the in-frame clones, and not every one. Among 95,000 to 150,000 clones, roughly 90% were seen once, and the ten largest hold 4.2%. Sequences were derived from peripheral blood, sampled on day 0 of AZD1222 vaccination. These receptors were taken from an adult in good health.

This sequence joins TRBV19 and TRBJ2-3; 14 bases align to TRBD2. The V gene's germline CDR1 is LNHDA and CDR2 SQIVND (reference sequence). This CDR3 has 16 residues. The ends lost 5 bases at V and 4 bases at J; junction bases unmatched: 5. In nucleotides, the CDR3 is TGTGCCAGTAGTCCGGGACTAGCGGGAGTGTCAGATACGCAGTATTTT. It translates to CASSPGLAGVSDTQYF. The full variable domain, rest sourced from reference TRBV19 and TRBJ2-3, is DGGITQSPKYLFRKEGQNVTLSCEQNLNHDAMYWYRQDPGQGLRLIYYSQIVNDFQKGDIAEGYSVSREKKESFPLTVTSAQKNPTAFYLCASSPGLAGVSDTQYFGPGTRLTVL.

The chain carries TRBV7-9 and TRBJ1-1, with D tentatively TRBD1 (5 bases). CDR1 and CDR2 from the germline V gene are SEHNR and FQNEAQ (reference sequence). V was trimmed by 5 bases and J by 7 bases, leaving 17 bases between them. The CDR3 spans 14 residues. CDR3 in DNA: TGTGCCAGCAGCCCAATTGGGAAGACAGATGAAGCTTTCTTT. Translation: CASSPIGKTDEAFF.

This sequence joins TRBV5-1 and TRBJ2-7; TRBD1 agrees at 7 bases. This CDR3 has 14 amino acids. Germline trimming cut 2 bases from V and 2 bases from J; bases unmatched to any gene: 4. CDR1 and CDR2 from the germline V gene are SGHRS and YFSETQ. CDR3 amino acids: CASSFNRGPYEQYF. The CDR3 DNA follows: TGCGCCAGCAGCTTCAACAGGGGACCCTACGAGCAGTACTTC.

V is TRBV7-2 and J is TRBJ1-3; no firm D call. CDR1 and CDR2 (germline): SGHTA, FQGNSA. This CDR3 has 17 residues. Between the trimmed V and J ends, which lost 0 bases and 0 bases, there was a span of 12 bases. DNA for the CDR3: TGTGCCAGCAGCTTAGCGCATCCAGCGGGCTCTGGAAACACCATATATTTT. Translation gives CASSLAHPAGSGNTIYF.

The CDR3 loop reads CASSIVREGNQPQHF. In DNA form, the CDR3 reads TGTGCCAGTAGTATAGTCCGGGAGGGCAATCAGCCCCAGCATTTT. The rearrangement links TRBV19 to TRBJ1-5; D remains ambiguous. V lost 1 base, J lost 2 bases, and 9 bases lay in between. This CDR3 region has 15 residues. Looked up from germline, CDR1 is LNHDA and CDR2 is SQIVND (reference sequence). Combining the CDR3 with reference TRBV19 and TRBJ1-5 gives the whole variable domain DGGITQSPKYLFRKEGQNVTLSCEQNLNHDAMYWYRQDPGQGLRLIYYSQIVNDFQKGDIAEGYSVSREKKESFPLTVTSAQKNPTAFYLCASSIVREGNQPQHFGDGTRLSIL.

The table lists this clone with a few counts. The CDR3 does not close with the conserved phenylalanine or tryptophan, likely indicating a read error. The DNA is left out, because the CDR3 cannot be placed on it with certainty; the CDR3 is given as TCRdb lists it. CDR3 protein: CASRRTGSPDPYI. This rearrangement joins TRBV28 to TRBJ1-1; the D call TRBD1 from the table was never checked on the DNA. The CDR3 sequence runs 13 residues, both termini included. CDR1 and CDR2 from the germline V gene are MDHEN and SYDVKM.

The chain joins TRBV14 to TRBJ1-6; D may be TRBD1 (6 bases). Germline V CDR1 and CDR2: SGHDN, FVKESK. This CDR3 comprises 13 residues. Trimming stripped 6 bases from V and 5 bases from J, with 8 bases between. CDR3 sequence (DNA): TGTGCCAGCAGTCGACAGGATAATTCACCCCTCCACTTT. This translates into CASSRQDNSPLHF.

This clone was observed once. V and J are TRBV7-6 and TRBJ1-6; D may be TRBD1 (6 bases). Germline lookup yields CDR1 SGHVS and CDR2 FNYEAQ. The V end was cut by 0 bases, the J end by 5 bases, with 14 bases between. This CDR3 region has 17 residues. CDR3 in amino acids: CASSLAPLTGNNSPLHF. The DNA of the CDR3 is TGTGCCAGCAGCTTAGCCCCTCTAACAGGGAATAATTCACCCCTCCACTTT. Filled out from reference TRBV7-6 and TRBJ1-6, the complete variable domain reads GAGVSQSPRYKVTKRGQDVALRCDPISGHVSLYWYRQALGQGPEFLTYFNYEAQQDKSGLPNDRFSAERPEGSISTLTIQRTEQRDSAMYRCASSLAPLTGNNSPLHFGNGTRLTVT.

This clone has a single count. The genes are TRBV10-1 and TRBJ2-1, with 9 nucleotides matching TRBD2. Germline V CDR1 and CDR2: WNHNN, SYGVQD (reference sequence). The CDR3 covers 14 residues. The V segment lost 0 bases and the J segment 14 bases; nucleotides outside the gene matches: 8. The DNA of the CDR3 is TGCGCCAGCAGTGAGTCTCTAGCGGGGAAAGTGGAGTTCTTC. This encodes CASSESLAGKVEFF.

The chain uses TRBV11-2 and TRBJ2-2, with a tentative D call TRBD2 (6 bases). The V gene lost 3 bases and the J gene lost 7 bases, with 15 bases spanning the gap. This CDR3 spans 15 amino acids. Germline V gene lookup returns CDR1 SGHAT and CDR2 FQNNGV. This chain's CDR3 is CASSLGLSYRGELFF. DNA for the CDR3: TGTGCCAGCAGCTTGGGACTTAGCTACCGCGGGGAGCTGTTTTTT.

This chain joins TRBV28 and TRBJ1-6; D not resolved. Germline lookup yields CDR1 MDHEN and CDR2 SYDVKM. This CDR3 comprises 15 residues. The ends were cut back, 2 bases at V and 7 bases at J, with 12 bases in the middle. The CDR3, as DNA: TGTGCCAGCAGTTTAACGGGCCCGGTGAATTCACCCCTCCACTTT. It codes for CASSLTGPVNSPLHF.

The chain combines TRBV5-6 with TRBJ1-5; perhaps TRBD1 as D (6 bases). The length of the CDR3 is 15 residues. V lost 2 bases and J lost 0, with 9 bases in between. CDR1 SGHDT and CDR2 YYEEEE come from the germline V gene. The CDR3 spells CASSFNRASNQPQHF. The CDR3 DNA reads as TGTGCCAGCAGCTTCAACAGGGCTAGCAATCAGCCCCAGCATTTT.

The chain joins TRBV28 to TRBJ2-2; D might be TRBD2 (6 bases). The CDR3 runs 14 residues. V lost 5 bases and J 5 bases, leaving 12 bases between the germline ends. Germline V gene lookup returns CDR1 MDHEN and CDR2 SYDVKM. CDR3 in amino acids: CASSRTGRTGELFF. Here the CDR3 DNA reads TGTGCCAGCAGTCGGACCGGGAGAACCGGGGAGCTGTTTTTT.